This TCR beta chain was found in a study of cytomegalovirus exposure and HLA in healthy donors. Study findings and constraints: The authors enumerated some 160 TCR beta chains as linked to cytomegalovirus.

The V gene's germline CDR1 is SGHDT and CDR2 YYEEEE. This CDR3 region has 14 residues. The PCR made use of 60 Vbeta and 13 Jbeta primers. Clones were sequenced by immunoSEQ multiplex PCR, and TCRdb holds only the in-frame ones, with some missing. The repertoire has about 160,000 clones, around 76% of them found once; the top ten carry approximately 2%. As to this clone: Its antigen is currently unknown. One end of the junction fails to match germline, which may point to a read error.

The sample taken for sequencing was PBMCs. The sequence came from a female donor in good health and CMV-seronegative. V gene TRBV5-6 combines with J gene TRBJ2-2; a weak D match, TRBD2 (6 bases). CDR3 loop: CASSLGRSTGGLFF. The CDR3 nucleotides read TGTGCCAGCAGCTTGGGTCGGTCCACCGGGGGGCTGTTTTTT.